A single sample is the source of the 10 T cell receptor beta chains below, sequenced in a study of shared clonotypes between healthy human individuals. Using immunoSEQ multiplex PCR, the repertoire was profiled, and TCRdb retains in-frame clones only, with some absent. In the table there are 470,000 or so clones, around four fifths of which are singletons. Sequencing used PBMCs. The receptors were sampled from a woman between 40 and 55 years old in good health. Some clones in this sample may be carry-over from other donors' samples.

The CDR3: CASTGTNEKLFF. CDR3 DNA sequence: TGTGCCAGCACCGGCACTAATGAAAAACTGTTTTTT. The V call is TRBV9, the J call TRBJ1-4, with D unclear. Trimming removed 6 bases from V and 2 bases from J, with 5 bases in between. The CDR3 consists of 12 residues. Germline V gene data show CDR1 as SGDLS and CDR2 as YYNGEE.

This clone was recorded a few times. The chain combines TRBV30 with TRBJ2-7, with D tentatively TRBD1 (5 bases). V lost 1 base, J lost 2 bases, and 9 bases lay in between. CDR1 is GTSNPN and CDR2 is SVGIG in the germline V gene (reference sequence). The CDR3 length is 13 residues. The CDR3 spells CAWSGGGAYEQYF. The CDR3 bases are TGTGCCTGGAGTGGGGGCGGAGCCTACGAGCAGTACTTC.

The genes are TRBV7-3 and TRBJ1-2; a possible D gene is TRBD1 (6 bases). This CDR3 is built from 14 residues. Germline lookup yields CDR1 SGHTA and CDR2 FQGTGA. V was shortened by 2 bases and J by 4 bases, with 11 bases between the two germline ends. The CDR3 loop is CASSLAGEAYGYTF. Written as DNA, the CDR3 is TGTGCCAGCAGCTTAGCAGGGGAGGCCTATGGCTACACCTTC.

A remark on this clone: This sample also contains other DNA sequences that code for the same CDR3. This chain's CDR3 is CASSIAGQHTGELFF. The CDR3 DNA sequence: TGTGCCAGTAGTATAGCCGGACAACACACCGGGGAGCTGTTTTTT. V usage is TRBV19 and J usage is TRBJ2-2, with D possibly TRBD1 on 5 matching bases. The V end lost 1 base, the J end lost 3 bases, and 9 bases lay between the germline ends. Germline V lookup: CDR1 LNHDA, CDR2 SQIVND (reference sequence). CDR3 size: 15 residues.

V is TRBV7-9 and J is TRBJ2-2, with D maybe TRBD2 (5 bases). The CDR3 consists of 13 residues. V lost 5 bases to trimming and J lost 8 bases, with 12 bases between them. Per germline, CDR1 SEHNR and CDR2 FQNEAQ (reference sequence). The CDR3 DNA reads TGTGCCAGCAGCCTACTTGGGGAGGGGGAGCTGTTTTTT. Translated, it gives CASSLLGEGELFF.

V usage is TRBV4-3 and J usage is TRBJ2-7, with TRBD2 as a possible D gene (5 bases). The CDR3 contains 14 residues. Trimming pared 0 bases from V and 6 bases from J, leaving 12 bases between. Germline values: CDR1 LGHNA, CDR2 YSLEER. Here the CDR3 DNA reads TGCGCCAGCAGCCAAGAAGTGGGAGCTCTCGAGCAGTACTTC. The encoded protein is CASSQEVGALEQYF.

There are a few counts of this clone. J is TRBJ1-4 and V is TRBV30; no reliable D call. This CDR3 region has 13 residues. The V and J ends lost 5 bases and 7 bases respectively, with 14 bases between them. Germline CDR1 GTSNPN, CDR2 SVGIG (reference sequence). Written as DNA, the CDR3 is TGTGCCTGGGCCGTGGGGTATTCTGAAAAACTGTTTTTT. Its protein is CAWAVGYSEKLFF.

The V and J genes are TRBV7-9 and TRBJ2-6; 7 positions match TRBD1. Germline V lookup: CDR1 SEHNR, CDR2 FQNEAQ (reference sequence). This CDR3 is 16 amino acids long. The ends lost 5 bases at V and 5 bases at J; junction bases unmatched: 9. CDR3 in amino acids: CASSPAKDRRANVLTF. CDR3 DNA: TGTGCCAGCAGCCCAGCCAAGGACAGGAGGGCCAACGTCCTGACTTTC. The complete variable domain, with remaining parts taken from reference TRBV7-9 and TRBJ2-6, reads DTGVSQNPRHKITKRGQNVTFRCDPISEHNRLYWYRQTLGQGPEFLTYFQNEAQLEKSRLLSDRFSAERPKGSFSTLEIQRTEQGDSAMYLCASSPAKDRRANVLTFGAGSRLTVL.

CDR3 region: CASSLGPTSTDTQYF. The CDR3 DNA sequence: TGTGCCAGCAGCTTAGGGCCAACTAGCACAGATACGCAGTATTTT. The chain joins TRBV7-6 to TRBJ2-3; no reliable D call. This CDR3 is built from 15 residues. Trimming took off 1 base at V and 0 bases at J, with 8 bases between the two ends. Germline loops: CDR1 SGHVS, CDR2 FNYEAQ. The full variable domain, its missing parts supplied by reference TRBV7-6 and TRBJ2-3, is GAGVSQSPRYKVTKRGQDVALRCDPISGHVSLYWYRQALGQGPEFLTYFNYEAQQDKSGLPNDRFSAERPEGSISTLTIQRTEQRDSAMYRCASSLGPTSTDTQYFGPGTRLTVL.

CDR3 nucleotide sequence: TGCGCCAGCAGTGAACGAGACAGCAGATACGAGCAGTACTTC. Its translation: CASSERDSRYEQYF. This rearrangement joins TRBV10-1 to TRBJ2-7; weak D call: TRBD1 (5 bases). The length of the CDR3 is 14 residues. The germline V gene encodes CDR1 WNHNN and CDR2 SYGVQD (reference sequence). The V end lost 3 bases, the J end lost 4 bases, and 13 bases lay between the germline ends.